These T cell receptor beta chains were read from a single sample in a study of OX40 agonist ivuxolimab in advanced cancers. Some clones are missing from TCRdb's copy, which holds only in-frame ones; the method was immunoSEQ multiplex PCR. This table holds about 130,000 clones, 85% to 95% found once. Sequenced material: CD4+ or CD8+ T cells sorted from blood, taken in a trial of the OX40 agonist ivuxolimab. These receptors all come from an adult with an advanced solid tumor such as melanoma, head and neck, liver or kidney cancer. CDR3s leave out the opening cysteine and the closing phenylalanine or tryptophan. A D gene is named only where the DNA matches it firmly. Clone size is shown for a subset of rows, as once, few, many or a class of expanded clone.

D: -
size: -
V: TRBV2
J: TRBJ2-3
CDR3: ASKQSSTDTQY

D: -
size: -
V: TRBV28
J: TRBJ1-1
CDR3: ASSLWGRDMNTEAF

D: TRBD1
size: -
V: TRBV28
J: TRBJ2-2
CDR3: ASRPGTANTGELF

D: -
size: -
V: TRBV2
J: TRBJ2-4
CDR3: ASSELLSVPS

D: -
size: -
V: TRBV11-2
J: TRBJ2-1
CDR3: ASSSGGGQGIGNEQF

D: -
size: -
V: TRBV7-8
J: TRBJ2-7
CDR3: ASSLGGTAYEQY

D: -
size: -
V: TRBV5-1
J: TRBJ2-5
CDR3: ASSLGADSQETQY

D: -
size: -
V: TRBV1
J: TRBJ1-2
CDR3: TSPGQGVDYGYT

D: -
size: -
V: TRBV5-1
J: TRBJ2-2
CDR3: ASSLAGQAGELF

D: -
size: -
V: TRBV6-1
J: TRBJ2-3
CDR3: ASSDLAPTSGDTQY

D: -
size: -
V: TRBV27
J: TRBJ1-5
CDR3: ASSRTDNQPQH

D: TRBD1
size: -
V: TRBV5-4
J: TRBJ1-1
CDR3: ASSPSRQGPLTEAF

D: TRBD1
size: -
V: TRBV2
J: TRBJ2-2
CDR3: ASSPGQVTGELF

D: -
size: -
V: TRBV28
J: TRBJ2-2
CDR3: ASSPQVTGELF

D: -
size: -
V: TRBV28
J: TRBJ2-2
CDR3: ASSLDVRSGTGELF

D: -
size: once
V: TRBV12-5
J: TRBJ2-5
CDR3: ASGSRTDLETQY

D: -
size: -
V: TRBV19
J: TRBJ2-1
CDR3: ASSIQGFGYNEQF

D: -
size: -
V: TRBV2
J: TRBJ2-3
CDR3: ASSRGTSPDTQY

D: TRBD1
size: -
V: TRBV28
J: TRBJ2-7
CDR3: ASGTGTAGARLEQY

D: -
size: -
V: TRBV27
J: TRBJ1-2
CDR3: ASSLFSRTANYGYT

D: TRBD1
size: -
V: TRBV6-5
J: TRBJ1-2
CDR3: ASSSGGGYGYT

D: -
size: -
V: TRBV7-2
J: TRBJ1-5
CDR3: ASSAQVINQPQH